The sequence of this TCR beta chain was determined in a study of blood T cell repertoires in COVID-19. Study-level information: Researchers got acute and convalescent COVID-19 samples from the United States, Italy and Spain. From T cells, B-cell-depleted T cells, or PBMCs came the material, which was cDNA or gDNA.

Using immunoSEQ multiplex PCR, the repertoire was profiled, and TCRdb retains in-frame clones only, with some absent. The sample has about 120,000 clones, roughly 84% seen once; the top ten hold around 3.9%. Participants, about 18 to 90 years old, spanned fewer than 25 US areas. Researchers sorted participants into cohorts using their self-reported clinical history. Germline values: CDR1 SEHNR, CDR2 FQNEAQ (reference sequence). The CDR3 extends over 16 amino acids. V dropped 1 base and J dropped 6; count of bases not matched to a gene: 6. This chain links TRBV7-9 with TRBJ2-1; 10 bases are shared with TRBD2. This clonotype was sampled from a woman aged 25 to 39 who had recovered from COVID-19. Sequenced material: PBMCs or T cells enriched from blood (not recorded which). The CDR3 loop reads CASSLGSGRAVNEQFF. The CDR3 nucleotides are TGTGCCAGCAGCTTAGGGAGCGGGAGGGCCGTCAATGAGCAGTTCTTC. Supplemented by reference TRBV7-9 and TRBJ2-1, the full variable domain reads DTGVSQNPRHKITKRGQNVTFRCDPISEHNRLYWYRQTLGQGPEFLTYFQNEAQLEKSRLLSDRFSAERPKGSFSTLEIQRTEQGDSAMYLCASSLGSGRAVNEQFFGPGTRLTVL.